The 28 T cell receptor beta chains below were found in one sample sequenced in a study of cytomegalovirus exposure and HLA in healthy donors. Both 60 Vbeta primers and 13 Jbeta primers went into the PCR. Profiled with immunoSEQ multiplex PCR; TCRdb holds only in-frame clones, not every one. The sample shows about 130,000 clones, about four fifths of them seen only once. Sequencing was performed on PBMCs. The receptors were sampled from a woman between 55 and 75 years old in good health and CMV-seropositive.

J is TRBJ1-1 and V is TRBV30, with unresolved D. The V end was cut by 2 bases, the J end by 0 bases, with 10 bases between. CDR1 GTSNPN and CDR2 SVGIG come from the germline V gene (reference sequence). The CDR3 runs to 14 residues. DNA of the CDR3: TGTGCCTGGAGTCGAGGGCTCATGAACACTGAAGCTTTCTTT. Its protein product is CAWSRGLMNTEAFF.

CDR3 residues: CASSPFTDTQYF. The CDR3, as DNA: TGTGCCAGCAGCCCTTTTACAGATACGCAGTATTTT. The chain couples TRBV11-2 to TRBJ2-3; no definite D call. The ends were cut back, 5 bases at V and 3 bases at J, with 6 bases in the middle. CDR1 and CDR2 (germline): SGHAT, FQNNGV. This CDR3 has 12 amino acids.

The chain carries TRBV9 and TRBJ2-5, with a possible D match to TRBD2 (6 bases). The CDR3 loop spans 13 amino acids. Germline lookup yields CDR1 SGDLS and CDR2 YYNGEE. V was pared by 1 base and J by 5 bases, with 9 bases between. The CDR3 protein is CASSVSGEETQYF. The CDR3, as DNA: TGTGCCAGCAGCGTATCGGGGGAGGAGACCCAGTACTTC.

The table lists this clone with a count of one. CDR3 coding DNA: TGTGCCAGCTCACCCATGACAGGGTCCCCCCCAGCGCCCTTCTATGGCTACACCTTC. Encoded protein: CASSPMTGSPPAPFYGYTF. The rearrangement links TRBV18 to TRBJ1-2; 7 bases align to TRBD1. The germline CDR1 and CDR2 sequences are KGHSH and LQKENI. The CDR3 sequence is 19 residues long. V dropped 3 bases and J dropped 4; count of bases not matched to a gene: 20.

The chain combines TRBV7-2 with TRBJ1-2; perhaps TRBD1 as D (5 bases). CDR1 SGHTA and CDR2 FQGNSA come from the germline V gene. The germline V and J ends were trimmed by 1 base and 0 bases, with 9 bases remaining between them. The CDR3 sequence is 15 residues long. The CDR3 bases are TGTGCCAGCAGCTTAGACAGGCGGTCTAACTATGGCTACACCTTC. It encodes CASSLDRRSNYGYTF.

The genes are TRBV11-2 and TRBJ2-1; D not certain. The V end was cut by 1 base, the J end by 6 bases, with 7 bases between. Germline CDR1 SGHAT, CDR2 FQNNGV. The CDR3 is 13 amino acids. The CDR3 nucleotides are TGTGCCAGCAGCTTAGTACACCCCAATGAGCAGTTCTTC. As protein: CASSLVHPNEQFF.

The J gene is TRBJ1-6, the V gene TRBV5-4; D is possibly TRBD1 (6 bases). The CDR3 is 16 residues long. Trimming took off 3 bases at V and 9 bases at J, with 19 bases between the two ends. CDR1 is SGHNT, CDR2 YYREEE, per germline (reference sequence). CDR3 in DNA: TGTGCCAGCAGCTCCGAAGGGGGAGTATTTCGTTCACCCCTCCACTTT. Its protein is CASSSEGGVFRSPLHF.

V usage is TRBV13 and J usage is TRBJ2-1; 8 nucleotides agree with TRBD2. The V segment lost 5 bases and the J segment 6 bases; nucleotides outside the gene matches: 9. CDR3 length: 15 amino acids. Germline values: CDR1 PRHDT, CDR2 FYEKMQ (reference sequence). The CDR3 DNA follows: TGTGCCAGCAGCCCCAAAGACAGCGGGAGCAATGAGCAGTTCTTC. This gives the protein CASSPKDSGSNEQFF.

The genes are TRBV10-3 and TRBJ1-1; 7 nucleotides agree with TRBD1. V lost 0 bases to trimming and J lost 4 bases; unmatched junction nucleotides: 5. This CDR3 region has 15 residues. CDR1 and CDR2 from the germline V gene are ENHRY and SYGVKD. CDR3 region: CAISESHRGGTEAFF. Here the CDR3 DNA reads TGTGCCATCAGTGAGTCTCACAGGGGAGGCACTGAAGCTTTCTTT.

The V gene is TRBV10-2, the J gene TRBJ2-3; 14 positions agree with TRBD2. CDR1 WSHSY and CDR2 SAAADI come from the germline V gene. V gave up 4 bases and J gave up 4 bases; unmatched junction bases: 4. CDR3 length: 16 amino acids. Here the CDR3 DNA reads TGCGCCAGCAGTGGCAGACTAGCGGGAGGGGCAGATACGCAGTATTTT. Translation gives CASSGRLAGGADTQYF.

The chain employs TRBV20-1 and TRBJ2-7, with D hard to call. The CDR3 contains 11 residues. Germline V lookup: CDR1 DFQATT, CDR2 SNEGSKA (reference sequence). The V and J ends lost 5 bases and 5 bases respectively, with 10 bases between them. CDR3 protein: CSARYSHEQYF. The DNA for the CDR3 is TGCAGTGCTCGCTACAGTCACGAGCAGTACTTC.

This rearrangement joins TRBV9 to TRBJ2-1; 11 bases are a match to TRBD2. The CDR3 spans 18 residues. Germline trimming cut 1 base from V and 1 base from J; bases unmatched to any gene: 7. In germline, CDR1 is SGDLS, CDR2 YYNGEE. The CDR3 region has the DNA TGTGCCAGCAGCGTAAACTCGGGACTAGCGGTATCCTACAATGAGCAGTTCTTC. This encodes CASSVNSGLAVSYNEQFF.

The rearrangement links TRBV5-1 to TRBJ1-1; possible D gene TRBD1, 5 bases. Germline V gene sequence: CDR1 SGHRS, CDR2 YFSETQ. V was clipped by 4 bases and J by 3 bases, with 10 bases between them. The CDR3 is made up of 13 amino acids. The DNA for the CDR3 is TGCGCCAGCAGCCCACAGGCTGACACTGAAGCTTTCTTT. Its translation: CASSPQADTEAFF.

The chain recombines TRBV7-9 with TRBJ1-5, with D possibly matching TRBD1 (5 bases). This CDR3 has 14 amino acids. Per germline, CDR1 SEHNR and CDR2 FQNEAQ (reference sequence). Trimming left V 5 bases short and J 2 bases short, with 10 bases between. The CDR3 protein is CASSPQQGNQPQHF. CDR3 coding DNA: TGTGCCAGCAGCCCCCAACAGGGCAATCAGCCCCAGCATTTT.

The sample holds a few counts of this clone. The V call is TRBV14, the J call TRBJ1-2; D gene ambiguous. Germline CDR1 is SGHDN and CDR2 is FVKESK. The CDR3 is 14 amino acids. V was shortened by 0 bases and J by 7 bases, with 12 bases between the two germline ends. In DNA, the CDR3 is TGTGCCAGCAGCCAAGATTTGGCAGGTCGTGGCTACACCTTC. Translating it yields CASSQDLAGRGYTF.

The genes are TRBV5-4 and TRBJ2-1; TRBD1 matches at 10 bases. The CDR3 length is 14 residues. Trimming at V came to 2 bases and at J to 8 bases, leaving 4 bases not matched to a gene. Germline CDR1 and CDR2: SGHNT and YYREEE (reference sequence). The CDR3 is CASSFEGTGDEQFF. In nucleotides, the CDR3 is TGTGCCAGCAGCTTTGAAGGGACAGGGGATGAGCAGTTCTTC. The whole variable domain, filled in from reference TRBV5-4 and TRBJ2-1, reads ETGVTQSPTHLIKTRGQQVTLRCSSQSGHNTVSWYQQALGQGPQFIFQYYREEENGRGNFPPRFSGLQFPNYSSELNVNALELDDSALYLCASSFEGTGDEQFFGPGTRLTVL.

As to this clone: Other DNA sequences within the sample encode an identical CDR3. The chain links TRBV5-1 to TRBJ2-1; 8 nucleotides align to TRBD2. The trim removed 3 bases at V and 8 bases at J, leaving 7 bases unmatched. Germline V CDR1 and CDR2: SGHRS, YFSETQ. The CDR3 length is 14 residues. CDR3 sequence: CASSSGLGGDEQFF. CDR3 DNA: TGCGCCAGCAGCTCGGGACTAGGAGGCGATGAGCAGTTCTTC.

The rearrangement uses TRBV2 and TRBJ2-5; 7 positions match TRBD2. With 6 bases clipped from V and 4 bases from J, the junction kept 11 bases outside the gene matches. Germline CDR1 reads SNHLY; CDR2 reads FYNNEI. The CDR3 sequence is 15 residues long. For the CDR3, the DNA is TGTGCCAGCAGAACCATGGGGGGGAGGGGAGAGACCCAGTACTTC. This sequence encodes CASRTMGGRGETQYF.

The genes are TRBV19 and TRBJ1-1, with D possibly being TRBD1 (5 bases). Per the germline V gene, CDR1 is LNHDA and CDR2 is SQIVND (reference sequence). The V end lost 3 bases, the J end lost 8 bases, and 7 bases lay between the germline ends. CDR3 length equals 11 residues. CDR3 coding DNA: TGTGCCAGTAGTATGCCAGGGGAAGCTTTCTTT. Protein product: CASSMPGEAFF.

V and J are TRBV5-4 and TRBJ2-1; D gene ambiguous. The CDR3 loop spans 12 amino acids. Germline V gene lookup returns CDR1 SGHNT and CDR2 YYREEE (reference sequence). V lost 0 bases to trimming and J lost 10 bases, with 8 bases between them. The CDR3 DNA follows: TGTGCCAGCAGCTTGGCCCGACACGAGCAGTTCTTC. Translation gives CASSLARHEQFF. Supplemented by reference TRBV5-4 and TRBJ2-1, the full variable domain reads ETGVTQSPTHLIKTRGQQVTLRCSSQSGHNTVSWYQQALGQGPQFIFQYYREEENGRGNFPPRFSGLQFPNYSSELNVNALELDDSALYLCASSLARHEQFFGPGTRLTVL.

V usage is TRBV5-1 and J usage is TRBJ2-1, with 7 bases that match TRBD2. The CDR3 has 15 amino acids. The V gene's germline CDR1 is SGHRS and CDR2 YFSETQ. V was pared by 3 bases and J by 10 bases, with 13 bases of the junction left unmatched. CDR3 nucleotides: TGCGCCAGCAGCTCGCAGGGACGCGGGAGAGGGGAGCAGTTCTTC. It encodes CASSSQGRGRGEQFF.

This chain links TRBV19 with TRBJ2-6; weak D call: TRBD1 (5 bases). Germline CDR1 is LNHDA and CDR2 is SQIVND (reference sequence). Trimming took 6 bases from V and 0 from J, leaving 9 bases between them. CDR3 length: 15 amino acids. CDR3 DNA: TGTGCCAGTAGGAAACAGGACTCTGGGGCCAACGTCCTGACTTTC. Translated: CASRKQDSGANVLTF. Drawing the rest from reference TRBV19 and TRBJ2-6, the complete variable domain is DGGITQSPKYLFRKEGQNVTLSCEQNLNHDAMYWYRQDPGQGLRLIYYSQIVNDFQKGDIAEGYSVSREKKESFPLTVTSAQKNPTAFYLCASRKQDSGANVLTFGAGSRLTVL.

V and J are TRBV30 and TRBJ1-2; D is ambiguous. The CDR3 runs 16 residues. The germline V gene has CDR1 GTSNPN and CDR2 SVGIG (reference sequence). V lost 4 bases to trimming and J lost 2 bases, with 20 bases between them. As DNA, the CDR3 is TGTGCCTGGACCTTAGAGCGGCGGGGAGGGAACTATGGCTACACCTTC. Its translation: CAWTLERRGGNYGYTF.

This clone was seen only a few times. The rearrangement joins TRBV29-1 to TRBJ2-1; TRBD1 might be the D (6 bases). This CDR3 has 13 residues. Deletions cut 7 bases from V and 5 bases from J, with 15 bases between. Germline lookup yields CDR1 SQVTM and CDR2 ANQGSEA. The CDR3 DNA is TGCAGCGGGACGACAGGTTATAACAATGAGCAGTTCTTC. Translated: CSGTTGYNNEQFF.

V is TRBV7-2 and J is TRBJ2-2; 8 nucleotides match TRBD1. After removal of 2 bases from V and 6 bases from J, the junction contained 14 bases not matched to a gene. CDR3 size: 18 residues. Germline V gene data show CDR1 as SGHTA and CDR2 as FQGNSA. This CDR3 reads CASSLNRGQGGFAGELFF. CDR3 bases: TGTGCCAGCAGCTTAAACCGTGGACAGGGCGGGTTCGCCGGGGAGCTGTTTTTT.

The J gene is TRBJ2-1, the V gene TRBV5-5, with D maybe TRBD2 (5 bases). The germline V and J ends were trimmed by 3 bases and 6 bases, with 13 bases remaining between them. The CDR3 extends over 14 amino acids. Germline V gene lookup returns CDR1 SGHKS and CDR2 YYEKEE (reference sequence). The CDR3 DNA reads TGTGCCAGCAGCTCGGACTGGGTTGTCAATGAGCAGTTCTTC. The encoded protein is CASSSDWVVNEQFF.

To note about this clone: An end of the junction differs from the germline gene, which may be a read error. V usage is TRBV7-9 and J usage is TRBJ2-5, with 11 nucleotides matching TRBD2. This CDR3 is built from 16 residues. Germline loops: CDR1 SEHNR, CDR2 FQNEAQ (reference sequence). The CDR3 protein is CSSSYLIAGGRETQYF. The CDR3 bases are TGTTCCAGCAGCTACTTAATAGCGGGAGGGCGAGAGACCCAGTACTTC.

The chain joins TRBV10-2 to TRBJ2-5; weak D call: TRBD2 (6 bases). Per the germline V gene, CDR1 is WSHSY and CDR2 is SAAADI. This CDR3 comprises 16 residues. Trimming took off 5 bases at V and 5 bases at J, with 21 bases between the two ends. The CDR3 loop is CASSPRLWGGGETQYF. The CDR3 DNA reads as TGCGCCAGCAGTCCTAGGTTGTGGGGAGGAGGCGAGACCCAGTACTTC.